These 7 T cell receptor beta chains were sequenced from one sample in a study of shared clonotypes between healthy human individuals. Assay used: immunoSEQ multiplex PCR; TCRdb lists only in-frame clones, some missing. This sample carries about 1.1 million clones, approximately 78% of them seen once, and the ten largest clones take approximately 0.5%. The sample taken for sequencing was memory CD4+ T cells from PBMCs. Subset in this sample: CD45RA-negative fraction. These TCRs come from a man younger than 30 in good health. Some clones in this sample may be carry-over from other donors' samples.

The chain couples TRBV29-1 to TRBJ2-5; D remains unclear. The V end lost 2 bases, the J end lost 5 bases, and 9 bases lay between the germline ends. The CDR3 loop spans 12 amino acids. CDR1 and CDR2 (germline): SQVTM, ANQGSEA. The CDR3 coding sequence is TGCAGCGTTGAAAAGGCAGCGGAGACCCAGTACTTC. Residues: CSVEKAAETQYF.

DNA of the CDR3: TGTGCCAGCAGCCCGACCTCCTCGCATCAGCCCCAGCATTTT. This translates into CASSPTSSHQPQHF. V gene TRBV11-2 combines with J gene TRBJ1-5; D is uncertain. The germline V gene encodes CDR1 SGHAT and CDR2 FQNNGV. CDR3 length: 14 residues. Trimming took 5 bases from V and 5 from J, leaving 13 bases between them. Supplemented by reference TRBV11-2 and TRBJ1-5, the full variable domain reads EAGVAQSPRYKIIEKRQSVAFWCNPISGHATLYWYQQILGQGPKLLIQFQNNGVVDDSQLPKDRFSAERLKGVDSTLKIQPAKLEDSAVYLCASSPTSSHQPQHFGDGTRLSIL.

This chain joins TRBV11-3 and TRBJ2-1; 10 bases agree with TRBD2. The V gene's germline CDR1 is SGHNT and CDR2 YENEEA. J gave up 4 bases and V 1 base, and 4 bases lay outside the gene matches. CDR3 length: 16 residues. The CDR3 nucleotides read TGTGCCAGCAGCTTAGCAGGTAGCGGGGGGTACAATGAGCAGTTCTTC. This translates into CASSLAGSGGYNEQFF.

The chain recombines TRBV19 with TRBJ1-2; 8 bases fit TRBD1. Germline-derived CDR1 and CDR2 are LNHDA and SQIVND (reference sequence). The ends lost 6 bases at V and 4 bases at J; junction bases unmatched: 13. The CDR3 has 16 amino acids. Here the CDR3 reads CASRIQARTGSYGYTF. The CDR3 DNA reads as TGTGCCAGTAGGATACAAGCTCGGACAGGGAGCTATGGCTACACCTTC.

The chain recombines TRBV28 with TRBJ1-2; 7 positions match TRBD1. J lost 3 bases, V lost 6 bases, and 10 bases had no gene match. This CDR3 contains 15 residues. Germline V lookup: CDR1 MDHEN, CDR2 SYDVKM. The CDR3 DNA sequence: TGTGCCAGCAGGTCCCCAGGGGGGTCGGACTATGGCTACACCTTC. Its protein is CASRSPGGSDYGYTF.

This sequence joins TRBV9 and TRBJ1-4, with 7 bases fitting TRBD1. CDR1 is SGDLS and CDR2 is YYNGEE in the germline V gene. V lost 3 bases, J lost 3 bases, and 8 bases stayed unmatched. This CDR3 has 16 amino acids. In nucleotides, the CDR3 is TGTGCCAGCAGCGCAAGAAGGGGGCTGGCTAATGAAAAACTGTTTTTT. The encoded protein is CASSARRGLANEKLFF.

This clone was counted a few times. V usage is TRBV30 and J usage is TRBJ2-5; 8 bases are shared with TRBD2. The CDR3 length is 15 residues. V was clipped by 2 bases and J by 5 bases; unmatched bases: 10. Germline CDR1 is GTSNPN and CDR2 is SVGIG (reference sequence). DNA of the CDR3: TGTGCCTGGAGTACCCTTAGCGGGATTGGTGAGACCCAGTACTTC. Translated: CAWSTLSGIGETQYF. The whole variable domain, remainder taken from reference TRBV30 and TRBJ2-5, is SQTIHQWPATLVQPVGSPLSLECTVEGTSNPNLYWYRQAAGRGLQLLFYSVGIGQISSEVPQNLSASRPQDRQFILSSKKLLLSDSGFYLCAWSTLSGIGETQYFGPGTRLLVL.